The rows below give T cell receptor beta chains drawn from one sample of a study of CXCR3-negative and CXCR3-positive naive CD8 T cells. With the 5' RACE reads reprocessed, TCRdb shows one record per CDR3 protein and no DNA. This listing includes more than 65,000 distinct CDR3 sequences. The sample taken for sequencing was naive CXCR3- CD8+ T cells from blood. All receptors come from a human donor in good health. Some clones in this sample may be carry-over from other donors' samples. CDR3s include the opening cysteine and the closing phenylalanine or tryptophan. Size values are once, few and many counts, or a class for expanded clones, and some rows have none.

v_gene: TRBV20-1; j_gene: TRBJ2-7; abundance: .; CDR3aa: CSASRGDFYEQYF
v_gene: TRBV7-2; j_gene: TRBJ2-1; abundance: .; CDR3aa: CASSSIAGGGDEQFF
v_gene: TRBV20-1; j_gene: TRBJ2-2; abundance: .; CDR3aa: CSATPRATTGELFF
v_gene: TRBV20-1; j_gene: TRBJ2-5; abundance: .; CDR3aa: CSARSNSGYKETQYF
v_gene: TRBV28; j_gene: TRBJ2-1; abundance: .; CDR3aa: CASSSPIEQFF
v_gene: TRBV3-1; j_gene: TRBJ2-5; abundance: .; CDR3aa: CASSSGQESGETQYF
v_gene: TRBV15; j_gene: TRBJ2-7; abundance: .; CDR3aa: CATRPVGGPWEQYF
v_gene: TRBV7-3; j_gene: TRBJ1-1; abundance: .; CDR3aa: CASSWRMNTEAFF
v_gene: TRBV29-1; j_gene: TRBJ2-2; abundance: .; CDR3aa: CSVEASGLGTGELFF
v_gene: TRBV12-3/TRBV12-4; j_gene: TRBJ2-3; abundance: .; CDR3aa: CASDGPELTDTQYF
v_gene: TRBV6-1; j_gene: TRBJ2-5; abundance: .; CDR3aa: CASRDRGKETQYF
v_gene: TRBV21-1; j_gene: TRBJ2-5; abundance: .; CDR3aa: CASSKGAGYQETQYF
v_gene: TRBV28; j_gene: TRBJ1-6; abundance: .; CDR3aa: CASSFWALNSPLHF
v_gene: TRBV25-1; j_gene: TRBJ2-1; abundance: .; CDR3aa: CASSVHYNEQFF
v_gene: TRBV3-1; j_gene: TRBJ1-1; abundance: .; CDR3aa: CASKTHRVTEAFF
v_gene: TRBV6-2/TRBV6-3; j_gene: TRBJ2-1; abundance: .; CDR3aa: CASSYSLGFNEQFF
v_gene: TRBV21-1; j_gene: TRBJ2-7; abundance: .; CDR3aa: CASSEPRLHPYEQYF
v_gene: TRBV15; j_gene: TRBJ2-3; abundance: .; CDR3aa: CATSRHPREGAGTDTQYF
v_gene: TRBV2; j_gene: TRBJ2-5; abundance: .; CDR3aa: CASSPPVVSETQYF
v_gene: TRBV28; j_gene: TRBJ2-3; abundance: .; CDR3aa: CASTAGTQYTQYF
v_gene: TRBV20-1; j_gene: TRBJ2-1; abundance: .; CDR3aa: CSARDQGLAGGAMDEQFF
v_gene: TRBV7-9; j_gene: TRBJ1-2; abundance: .; CDR3aa: CASSVGPSEYGYTF
v_gene: TRBV29-1; j_gene: TRBJ1-1; abundance: .; CDR3aa: CSVDFRARGNTEAFF
v_gene: TRBV4-1; j_gene: TRBJ2-7; abundance: .; CDR3aa: CASSQTLAGGNYEQYF
v_gene: TRBV7-9; j_gene: TRBJ1-2; abundance: .; CDR3aa: CASSSPGARGGYTF
v_gene: TRBV30; j_gene: TRBJ2-7; abundance: .; CDR3aa: CAWADLRDEQYF
v_gene: TRBV5-5; j_gene: TRBJ1-1; abundance: .; CDR3aa: CASSFRQGDTEAFF
v_gene: TRBV19; j_gene: TRBJ1-2; abundance: .; CDR3aa: CASTTGGARGYTF
v_gene: TRBV20-1; j_gene: TRBJ2-1; abundance: .; CDR3aa: CSARGGTLGYNEQFF
v_gene: TRBV7-9; j_gene: TRBJ2-7; abundance: .; CDR3aa: CASSPPGGTFYEQYF
v_gene: TRBV29-1; j_gene: TRBJ2-1; abundance: .; CDR3aa: CSVPGTGTTGLYNEQFF
v_gene: TRBV2; j_gene: TRBJ2-1; abundance: .; CDR3aa: CASSELMPDEQFF
v_gene: TRBV9; j_gene: TRBJ1-6; abundance: .; CDR3aa: CASSVASGSYNSPLHF
v_gene: TRBV7-9; j_gene: TRBJ2-1; abundance: .; CDR3aa: CASSLVSSAFEQFF
v_gene: TRBV9; j_gene: TRBJ1-5; abundance: .; CDR3aa: CASSVGNQPQHF
v_gene: TRBV29-1; j_gene: TRBJ2-7; abundance: .; CDR3aa: CSVEGDRGQEQYF
v_gene: TRBV29-1; j_gene: TRBJ2-3; abundance: .; CDR3aa: CSVEDRSRSTDTQYF
v_gene: TRBV7-9; j_gene: TRBJ1-5; abundance: .; CDR3aa: CASSLGRVSNQPQHF
v_gene: TRBV20-1; j_gene: TRBJ1-5; abundance: .; CDR3aa: CSARDYGKAGDNQPQHF
v_gene: TRBV7-2; j_gene: TRBJ1-2; abundance: .; CDR3aa: CASSDLTGGEGYTF
v_gene: TRBV7-8; j_gene: TRBJ1-1; abundance: .; CDR3aa: CASSFRGTGPISAEAFF
v_gene: TRBV20-1; j_gene: TRBJ1-1; abundance: medium-sized; CDR3aa: CSATRRDTEAFF
v_gene: TRBV28; j_gene: TRBJ2-1; abundance: .; CDR3aa: CASSSYINEQFF
v_gene: TRBV29-1; j_gene: TRBJ2-1; abundance: .; CDR3aa: CSVEWGNEQFF
v_gene: TRBV25-1; j_gene: TRBJ1-2; abundance: .; CDR3aa: CASSEYPPPDTLQGYTF
v_gene: TRBV12-3/TRBV12-4; j_gene: TRBJ2-1; abundance: .; CDR3aa: CASSSDRADYNEQFF
v_gene: TRBV7-2; j_gene: TRBJ2-3; abundance: .; CDR3aa: CASSPETSGVTDTQYF
v_gene: TRBV6-6; j_gene: TRBJ2-1; abundance: .; CDR3aa: CASSSSGADEQFF
v_gene: TRBV28; j_gene: TRBJ1-2; abundance: .; CDR3aa: CASGDLGTSYGYTF
v_gene: TRBV5-6; j_gene: TRBJ2-1; abundance: .; CDR3aa: CASQEVWDSYNEQFF